Following are 7 T cell receptor beta chains from one sample sequenced in a study of cytomegalovirus exposure and HLA in healthy donors. The PCR contained 60 Vbeta and 13 Jbeta primers. The table came from immunoSEQ multiplex PCR; TCRdb's copy has only in-frame clones and leaves some out. The table has approximately 100,000 clones, roughly two thirds seen once. The material sequenced was PBMCs. Receptor source: a man aged 50 or older in good health and CMV-seronegative.

The chain has TRBV9 and TRBJ1-6; 7 nucleotides line up with TRBD1. V was pared by 0 bases and J by 11 bases, with 5 bases of the junction left unmatched. Germline CDR1 and CDR2: SGDLS and YYNGEE. The CDR3 spans 14 residues. CDR3 loop: CASSVAYRGAPLHF. The CDR3 bases are TGTGCCAGCAGCGTAGCGTACAGGGGTGCACCCCTCCACTTT.

V usage is TRBV7-3 and J usage is TRBJ2-5, with 8 bases identical to TRBD2. V shed 2 bases, J shed 2 bases, and the junction held 4 bases outside the gene matches. The CDR3 runs 15 residues. From germline, CDR1 is SGHTA and CDR2 FQGTGA. CDR3: CASSLGLAEQETQYF. The CDR3 DNA follows: TGTGCCAGCAGCTTAGGACTAGCTGAACAAGAGACCCAGTACTTC.

A note on this clone: At one end, the junction sequence differs from germline, possibly due to a read error. CDR3 sequence reads: CASSYSRNRGATEAFF. CDR3 DNA sequence: TGTGCCAGCAGCTACTCAAGAAACAGGGGTGCCACTGAAGCTTTCTTT. The rearrangement links TRBV6-5 to TRBJ1-1; 7 bases are a match to TRBD1. The CDR3 runs to 16 residues. In germline, CDR1 is MNHEY, CDR2 SVGAGI.

The chain employs TRBV10-1 and TRBJ2-5, with D possibly being TRBD2 (5 bases). Germline CDR1 WNHNN, CDR2 SYGVQD (reference sequence). CDR3 length: 11 amino acids. V was trimmed by 3 bases and J by 11 bases, leaving 10 bases between them. CDR3 region: CASSDSGKQYF. CDR3 coding DNA: TGCGCCAGCAGTGATTCCGGGAAGCAGTACTTC.

The chain joins TRBV15 to TRBJ1-1; TRBD1 matches at 9 bases. Germline V gene sequence: CDR1 LNHNV, CDR2 YYDKDF (reference sequence). Trimming removed 3 bases from V and 4 bases from J; junction bases left unmatched: 6. The CDR3 extends over 15 amino acids. The CDR3 is CATSSEDRGVTEAFF. For the CDR3, the DNA is TGTGCCACCAGCAGTGAGGACAGGGGAGTCACTGAAGCTTTCTTT.

The sample holds a few counts of this clone. V gene TRBV5-4 combines with J gene TRBJ1-5, with 11 bases identical to TRBD1. Per the germline V gene, CDR1 is SGHNT and CDR2 is YYREEE (reference sequence). This CDR3 is built from 15 residues. V shed 0 bases, J shed 5 bases, and the junction held 1 base outside the gene matches. CDR3 coding DNA: TGTGCCAGCAGCTTGGGGGGACAGGGGGATCAGCCCCAGCATTTT. Protein product: CASSLGGQGDQPQHF.

This clone was seen more than once but under ten times. The V gene is TRBV7-3, the J gene TRBJ2-3, with TRBD2 identical over 8 bases. The CDR3 runs to 14 residues. V lost 2 bases and J lost 6; bases outside the gene matches: 4. Germline lookup yields CDR1 SGHTA and CDR2 FQGTGA. CDR3 coding DNA: TGTGCCAGCAGCTTAGGGCGGGAGGATGATACGCAGTATTTT. Translating gives CASSLGREDDTQYF.